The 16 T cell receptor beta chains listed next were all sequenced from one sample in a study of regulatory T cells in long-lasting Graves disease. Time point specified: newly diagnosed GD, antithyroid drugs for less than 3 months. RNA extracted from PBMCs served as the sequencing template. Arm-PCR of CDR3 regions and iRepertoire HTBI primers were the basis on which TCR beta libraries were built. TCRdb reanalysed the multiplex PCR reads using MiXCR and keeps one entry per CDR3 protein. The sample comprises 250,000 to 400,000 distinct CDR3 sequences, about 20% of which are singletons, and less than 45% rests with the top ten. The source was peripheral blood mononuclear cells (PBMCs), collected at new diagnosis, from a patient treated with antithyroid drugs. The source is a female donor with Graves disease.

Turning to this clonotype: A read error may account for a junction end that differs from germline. CDR3 in DNA: TGCGCCAGCAGCTTGGACGGTAGGGGGTATGGCCACACCTTC. This encodes CASSLDGRGYGHTF. This rearrangement joins TRBV5-1 to TRBJ1-2; possible D gene TRBD1, 6 bases. The CDR3 runs 14 residues. Germline V gene lookup returns CDR1 SGHRS and CDR2 YFSETQ.

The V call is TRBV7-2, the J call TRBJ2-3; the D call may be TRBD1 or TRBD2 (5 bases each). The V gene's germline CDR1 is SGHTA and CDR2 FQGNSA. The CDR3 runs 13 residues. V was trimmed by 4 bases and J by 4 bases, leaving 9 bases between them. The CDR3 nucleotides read TGTGCCAGCAGCTCAGGGACCGCAGATACGCAGTATTTT. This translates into CASSSGTADTQYF. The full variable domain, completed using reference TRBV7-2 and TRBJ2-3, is GAGVSQSPSNKVTEKGKDVELRCDPISGHTALYWYRQSLGQGLEFLIYFQGNSAPDKSGLPSDRFSAERTGGSVSTLTIQRTQQEDSAVYLCASSSGTADTQYFGPGTRLTVL.

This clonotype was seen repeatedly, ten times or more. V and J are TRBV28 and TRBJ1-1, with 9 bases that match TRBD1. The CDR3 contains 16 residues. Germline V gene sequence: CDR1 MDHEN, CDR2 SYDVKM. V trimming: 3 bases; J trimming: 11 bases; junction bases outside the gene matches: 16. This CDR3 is CASSFKRTGDRLGAFF. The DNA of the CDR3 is TGTGCCAGCAGTTTTAAAAGGACAGGGGACCGCCTCGGGGCTTTCTTT. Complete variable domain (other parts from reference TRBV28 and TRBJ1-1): DVKVTQSSRYLVKRTGEKVFLECVQDMDHENMFWYRQDPGLGLRLIYFSYDVKMKEKGDIPEGYSVSREKKERFSLILESASTNQTSMYLCASSFKRTGDRLGAFFGQGTRLTVV.

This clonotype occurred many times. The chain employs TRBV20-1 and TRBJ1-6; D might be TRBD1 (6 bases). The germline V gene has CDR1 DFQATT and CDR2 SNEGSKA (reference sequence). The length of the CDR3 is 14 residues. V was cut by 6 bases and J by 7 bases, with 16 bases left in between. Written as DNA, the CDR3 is TGCAGTGCCCCAGGGGACGGAGTAAATTCACCCCTCCACTTT. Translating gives CSAPGDGVNSPLHF.

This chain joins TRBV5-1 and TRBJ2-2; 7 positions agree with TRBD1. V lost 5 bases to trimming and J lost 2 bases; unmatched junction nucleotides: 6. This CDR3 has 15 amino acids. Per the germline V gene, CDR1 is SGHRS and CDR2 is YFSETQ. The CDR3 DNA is TGCGCCAGCAGTTTTTGGACAGGCAACACCGGGGAGCTGTTTTTT. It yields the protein CASSFWTGNTGELFF.

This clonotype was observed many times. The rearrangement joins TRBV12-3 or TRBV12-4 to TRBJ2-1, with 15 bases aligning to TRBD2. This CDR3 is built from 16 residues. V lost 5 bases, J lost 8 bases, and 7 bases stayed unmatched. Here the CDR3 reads CASSPVGLAGGHEQFF. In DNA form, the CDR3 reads TGTGCCAGCAGTCCGGTGGGACTAGCGGGAGGCCATGAGCAGTTCTTC.

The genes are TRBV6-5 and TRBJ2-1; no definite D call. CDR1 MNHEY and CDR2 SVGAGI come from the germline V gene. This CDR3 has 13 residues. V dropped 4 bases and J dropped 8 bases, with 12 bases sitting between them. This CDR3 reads CASSSERLHEQFF. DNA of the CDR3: TGTGCCAGCAGTTCCGAAAGGCTGCATGAGCAGTTCTTC.

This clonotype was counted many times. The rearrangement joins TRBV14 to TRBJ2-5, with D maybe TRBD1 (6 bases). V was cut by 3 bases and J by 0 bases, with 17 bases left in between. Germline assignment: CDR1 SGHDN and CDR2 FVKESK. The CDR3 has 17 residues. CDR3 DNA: TGTGCCAGCAGCCAGGGCCAGGGGAATGTGTACCAAGAGACCCAGTACTTC. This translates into CASSQGQGNVYQETQYF.

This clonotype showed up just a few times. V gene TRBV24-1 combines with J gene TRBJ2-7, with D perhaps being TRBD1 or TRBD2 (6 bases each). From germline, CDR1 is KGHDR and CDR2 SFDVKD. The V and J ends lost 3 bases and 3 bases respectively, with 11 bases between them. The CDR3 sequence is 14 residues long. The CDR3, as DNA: TGTGCCACCAGTGATACAGGGACTGGCTACGAGCAGTACTTC. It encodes CATSDTGTGYEQYF.

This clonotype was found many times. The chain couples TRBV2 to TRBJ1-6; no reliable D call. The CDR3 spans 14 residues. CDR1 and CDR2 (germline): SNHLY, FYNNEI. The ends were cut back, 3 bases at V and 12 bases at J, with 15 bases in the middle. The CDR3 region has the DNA TGTGCCAGCAGTGATCGGCAGCAACCTTTACCCCTCCACTTT. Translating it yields CASSDRQQPLPLHF.

CDR3 coding DNA: TGTGCCAGCAGTGAATACAGACCGGGAACAAGAAACACCATATATTTT. It yields the protein CASSEYRPGTRNTIYF. The chain carries TRBV25-1 and TRBJ1-3; no firm D call. Germline V gives CDR1 MGHDK, CDR2 SYGVNS. The CDR3 spans 16 residues. Trimming removed 0 bases at V and 5 bases at J, with 14 bases between.

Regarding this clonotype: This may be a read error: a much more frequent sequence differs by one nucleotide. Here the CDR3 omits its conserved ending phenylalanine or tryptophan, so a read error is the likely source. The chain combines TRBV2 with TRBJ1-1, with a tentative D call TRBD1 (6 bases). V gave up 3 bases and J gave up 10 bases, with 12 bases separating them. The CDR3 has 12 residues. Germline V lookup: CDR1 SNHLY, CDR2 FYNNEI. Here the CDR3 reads CASSEGALRAFS. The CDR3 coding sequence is TGTGCCAGCAGTGAGGGGGCGTTACGAGCTTTCTCT.

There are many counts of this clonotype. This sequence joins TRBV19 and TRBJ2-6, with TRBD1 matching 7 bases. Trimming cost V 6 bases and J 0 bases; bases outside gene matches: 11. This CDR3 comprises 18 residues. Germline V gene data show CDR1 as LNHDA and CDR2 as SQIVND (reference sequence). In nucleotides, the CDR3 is TGTGCCAGTAGGCCCAGACAGGGTTTGGGCTCTGGGGCCAACGTCCTGACTTTC. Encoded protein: CASRPRQGLGSGANVLTF.

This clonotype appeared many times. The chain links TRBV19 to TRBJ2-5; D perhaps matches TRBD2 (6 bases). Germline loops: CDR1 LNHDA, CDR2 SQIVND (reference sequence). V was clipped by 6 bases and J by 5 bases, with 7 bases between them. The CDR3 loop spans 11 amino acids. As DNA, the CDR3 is TGTGCCAGTAGGGGGAGGGAGACCCAGTACTTC. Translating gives CASRGRETQYF. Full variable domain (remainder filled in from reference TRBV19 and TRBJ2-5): DGGITQSPKYLFRKEGQNVTLSCEQNLNHDAMYWYRQDPGQGLRLIYYSQIVNDFQKGDIAEGYSVSREKKESFPLTVTSAQKNPTAFYLCASRGRETQYFGPGTRLLVL.

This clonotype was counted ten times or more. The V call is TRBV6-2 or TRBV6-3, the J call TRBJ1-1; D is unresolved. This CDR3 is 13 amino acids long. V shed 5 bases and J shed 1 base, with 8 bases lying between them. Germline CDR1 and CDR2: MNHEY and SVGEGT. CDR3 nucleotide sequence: TGTGCCAGCAGTAAGTCGAGGAACACTGAAGCTTTCTTT. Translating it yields CASSKSRNTEAFF.

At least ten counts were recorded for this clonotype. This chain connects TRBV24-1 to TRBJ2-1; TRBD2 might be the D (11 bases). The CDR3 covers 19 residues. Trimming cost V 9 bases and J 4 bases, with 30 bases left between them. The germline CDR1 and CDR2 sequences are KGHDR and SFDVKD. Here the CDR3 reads CATGQGGRASGRNYNEQFF. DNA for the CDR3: TGTGCCACCGGACAGGGGGGCAGGGCTAGCGGGAGGAATTACAATGAGCAGTTCTTC.